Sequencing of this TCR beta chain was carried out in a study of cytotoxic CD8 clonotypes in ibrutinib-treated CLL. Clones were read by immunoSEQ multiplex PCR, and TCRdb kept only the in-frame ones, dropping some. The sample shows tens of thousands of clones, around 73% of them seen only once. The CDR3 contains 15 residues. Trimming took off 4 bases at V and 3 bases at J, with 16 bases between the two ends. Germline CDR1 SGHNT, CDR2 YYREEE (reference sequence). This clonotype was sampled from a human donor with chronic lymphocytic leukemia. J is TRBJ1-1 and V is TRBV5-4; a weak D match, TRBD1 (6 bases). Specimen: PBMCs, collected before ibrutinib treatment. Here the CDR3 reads CASSLFRGGDTEAFF. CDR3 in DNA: TGTGCCAGCAGCCTATTTAGGGGGGGGGACACTGAAGCTTTCTTT.